This T cell receptor (beta chain) stems from a study of blood T cell repertoires in COVID-19. Study-wide background: Italy, Spain and the United States were the sources of the convalescent and acute COVID-19 samples. PBMCs, B-cell-depleted T cells, or T cells provided the cDNA or gDNA that made up the material.

Original analysis: By means of reference gene primer amplification, nucleated cell counts were estimated. Measured with immunoSEQ multiplex PCR; TCRdb has only the in-frame clones, and not every one. That table supplies the V and J calls and clone size; D and trimming were determined from the DNA. The table includes about 160,000 clones, 70% to 90% detected once. During active infection, Seattle patients enrolled and were then monitored through disease. CDR3 length equals 15 residues. Looked up from germline, CDR1 is KGHSH and CDR2 is LQKENI. V trimming: 6 bases; J trimming: 6 bases; junction bases outside the gene matches: 10.

This clonotype was obtained from a woman aged 50 to 60 with COVID-19, enrolled during active disease. Specimen: peripheral blood. The chain joins TRBV18 to TRBJ2-2; 7 bases line up with TRBD1. The DNA of the CDR3 is TGTGCCAGCTCTAAGGGACAGAAGGGTTCCGGGGAGCTGTTTTTT. This sequence encodes CASSKGQKGSGELFF.